Listed here are 21 T cell receptor beta chains from one sample, sequenced in a study of T cell repertoires in aging, cancer and after chemotherapy. A mixed TRB-A/B primer pool amplified rearranged TRB by multiplex touch-down PCR. Using its own MiXCR run on the multiplex PCR reads, TCRdb lists one record per CDR3 protein. Among about 13,000 distinct CDR3 sequences, around 25% were seen once, and the ten largest hold about half. TCR beta rearrangements were amplified from peripheral blood genomic DNA. The source material was blood. Every receptor here comes from a human donor in good health.

The genes are TRBV25-1 and TRBJ1-3; D uncertain. This CDR3 comprises 16 residues. The V and J ends lost 3 bases and 0 bases respectively, with 12 bases between them. Germline V gene sequence: CDR1 MGHDK, CDR2 SYGVNS. The DNA for the CDR3 is TGTGCCAGCAGTGATTGGACGGACTCCTCTGGAAACACCATATATTTT. Encoded protein: CASSDWTDSSGNTIYF. The full variable domain, in which reference TRBV25-1 and TRBJ1-3 provide the parts outside the CDR3, is EADIYQTPRYLVIGTGKKITLECSQTMGHDKMYWYQQDPGMELHLIHYSYGVNSTEKGDLSSESTVSRIRTEHFPLTLESARPSHTSQYLCASSDWTDSSGNTIYFGEGSWLTVV.

The V and J genes are TRBV11-2 and TRBJ1-3; a possible D gene is TRBD1 (5 bases). From germline, CDR1 is SGHAT and CDR2 FQNNGV. V was shortened by 0 bases and J by 0 bases, with 15 bases between the two germline ends. This CDR3 comprises 18 residues. CDR3: CASSLDRGWGSSGNTIYF. In DNA form, the CDR3 reads TGTGCCAGCAGCTTAGATCGGGGTTGGGGGAGCTCTGGAAACACCATATATTTT.

The chain joins TRBV7-3 to TRBJ2-5, with TRBD1 as a possible D gene (7 bases). V lost 2 bases and J 5 bases, leaving 12 bases between the germline ends. Looked up from germline, CDR1 is SGHTA and CDR2 is FQGTGA. CDR3 length: 14 amino acids. CDR3 region: CASSLQGGRETQYF. CDR3 in DNA: TGTGCCAGCAGCTTACAGGGGGGTCGGGAGACCCAGTACTTC.

This clonotype is medium-sized. The chain couples TRBV12-3 or TRBV12-4 to TRBJ1-1, with TRBD1 matching over 7 bases. V shed 3 bases and J 7 bases; nucleotides not matched to a gene: 2. There are 12 residues in the CDR3. Here the CDR3 reads CASSFQGVEAFF. The DNA for the CDR3 is TGTGCCAGCAGTTTCCAGGGGGTTGAAGCTTTCTTT.

The rearrangement links TRBV7-3 to TRBJ2-7, with D uncertain. Germline CDR1 reads SGHTA; CDR2 reads FQGTGA. CDR3 size: 13 residues. The germline V and J ends were trimmed by 3 bases and 3 bases, with 9 bases remaining between them. The CDR3 is CASSFLFGYEQYF. The CDR3 DNA sequence: TGTGCCAGCAGCTTTTTGTTTGGCTACGAGCAGTACTTC. Together with reference TRBV7-3 and TRBJ2-7, the CDR3 gives the full variable domain: GAGVSQTPSNKVTEKGKYVELRCDPISGHTALYWYRQSLGQGPEFLIYFQGTGAADDSGLPNDRFFAVRPEGSVSTLKIQRTERGDSAVYLCASSFLFGYEQYFGPGTRLTVT.

This clonotype was seen a few times. The rearrangement joins TRBV20-1 to TRBJ1-5; no firm D call. Deletions cut 5 bases from V and 5 bases from J, with 13 bases between. CDR1 and CDR2 from the germline V gene are DFQATT and SNEGSKA (reference sequence). This CDR3 has 13 amino acids. The CDR3 region has the DNA TGCAGTGCTCTAACGGAGGGTGATCAGCCCCAGCATTTT. This translates into CSALTEGDQPQHF.

This clonotype was counted between two and nine times. The chain has TRBV5-6 and TRBJ2-7; D perhaps matches TRBD2 (6 bases). Trimming cost V 2 bases and J 6 bases, with 9 bases left between them. The CDR3 has 12 residues. Germline CDR1 and CDR2: SGHDT and YYEEEE. CDR3 in amino acids: CASSFMGGEQYF. The CDR3 region has the DNA TGTGCCAGCAGCTTTATGGGGGGCGAGCAGTACTTC.

CDR3 DNA: TGTGCCAGCAGCTTAGCGGGAGGGGGGCCGGGTACTGAAGCTTTCTTT. This gives the protein CASSLAGGGPGTEAFF. The V call is TRBV7-9, the J call TRBJ1-1, with D possibly being TRBD1 (6 bases). The ends were cut back, 0 bases at V and 5 bases at J, with 16 bases in the middle. CDR3 length: 16 residues. Germline V lookup: CDR1 SEHNR, CDR2 FQNEAQ (reference sequence).

For this clonotype: The junction departs from the called germline gene at one end, perhaps through a read error. The CDR3 coding sequence is TGTGCCAGAAGCTTAGACCCAGCGGGGGGACCCACCGGGGAGCTGTTTTTT. Translated: CARSLDPAGGPTGELFF. The J gene is TRBJ2-2, the V gene TRBV7-3; 9 positions match TRBD2. The germline V gene encodes CDR1 SGHTA and CDR2 FQGTGA. The CDR3 is 17 amino acids.

This clonotype was found a few times. The chain has TRBV5-4 and TRBJ1-1, with 7 bases fitting TRBD1. CDR3 size: 15 residues. Germline V gives CDR1 SGHNT, CDR2 YYREEE (reference sequence). V gave up 5 bases and J gave up 4 bases; unmatched junction bases: 11. The CDR3 nucleotides are TGTGCCAGCAGTTCTAGCAGGGGGGAGGGCACTGAAGCTTTCTTT. This gives the protein CASSSSRGEGTEAFF.

The chain couples TRBV12-3 or TRBV12-4 to TRBJ2-7; D unclear. The CDR3 has 13 residues. V dropped 6 bases and J dropped 2 bases, with 11 bases sitting between them. The CDR3 here is CASRVTGTYEQYF. CDR3 nucleotide sequence: TGTGCCAGCAGGGTGACTGGGACCTACGAGCAGTACTTC.

The count of this clonotype is one. This may come from a read error, since a much larger clone is one base off. The chain is built from TRBV20-1 and TRBJ2-7; 12 positions agree with TRBD1. The CDR3 contains 15 residues. Germline values: CDR1 DFQATT, CDR2 SNEGSKA (reference sequence). V trimming: 6 bases; J trimming: 5 bases; junction bases outside the gene matches: 11. CDR3 nucleotide sequence: TGCAGTGCCCGAGTCCGGGACAGGGGGCCTGACGAGCAGTACTTC. Protein product: CSARVRDRGPDEQYF.

There are many counts of this clonotype. In nucleotides, the CDR3 is TGTGCCTGGAGTCCTTGGATACCTGAAGCTTTCTTT. This codes for CAWSPWIPEAFF. The rearrangement links TRBV30 to TRBJ1-1; unclear D gene. Trimming stripped 2 bases from V and 6 bases from J, with 10 bases between. The germline V gene has CDR1 GTSNPN and CDR2 SVGIG (reference sequence). This CDR3 contains 12 residues.

This clonotype has a handful of counts. The chain has TRBV30 and TRBJ1-4; D unresolved. V gave up 3 bases and J gave up 7 bases, with 3 bases separating them. The length of the CDR3 is 10 residues. CDR1 is GTSNPN and CDR2 is SVGIG in the germline V gene (reference sequence). The CDR3 loop reads CAWRREKLFF. The CDR3 region has the DNA TGTGCCTGGAGACGTGAAAAACTGTTTTTT.

Worth noting for this clonotype: The junction and the germline gene differ at one end; a read error may be behind it. The rearrangement joins TRBV25-1 to TRBJ1-6; no definite D call. The germline CDR1 and CDR2 sequences are MGHDK and SYGVNS. The length of the CDR3 is 15 residues. In nucleotides, the CDR3 is TGTGCCAGCAGTGAATTCGAAATTTTTGGTTCACACCTCCACTTT. Protein sequence: CASSEFEIFGSHLHF.

This rearrangement joins TRBV20-1 to TRBJ1-2, with 7 nucleotides matching TRBD1. Trimming cost V 3 bases and J 9 bases; bases outside gene matches: 31. Germline-derived CDR1 and CDR2 are DFQATT and SNEGSKA (reference sequence). CDR3 length equals 20 residues. For the CDR3, the DNA is TGCAGTGCTAGGGGAAGGATCATTGGAGGGGGCATCGATTTAAGCCATCGCTACACCTTC. This gives the protein CSARGRIIGGGIDLSHRYTF.

This clonotype was seen at least ten times. The chain uses TRBV27 and TRBJ2-7; 10 bases are a match to TRBD1. This CDR3 contains 12 residues. Trimming cost V 9 bases and J 5 bases; bases outside gene matches: 4. Germline V gene sequence: CDR1 MNHEY, CDR2 SMNVEV (reference sequence). The CDR3 nucleotides read TGTGCCAGGGGGACAGGGGAGGACGAGCAGTACTTC. Protein sequence: CARGTGEDEQYF.

The chain employs TRBV6-1 and TRBJ2-1; TRBD2 aligns across 13 bases. Germline V lookup: CDR1 MNHNS, CDR2 SASEGT. The CDR3 has 15 amino acids. V lost 4 bases to trimming and J lost 7 bases; unmatched junction nucleotides: 4. The CDR3 region has the DNA TGTGCCAGCAGTGCCCGGACTAGCGGGGGAAATGAGCAGTTCTTC. Translation: CASSARTSGGNEQFF.

This clonotype counts as medium-sized. The chain is built from TRBV6-5 and TRBJ1-3, with D possibly being TRBD1 (5 bases). Trimming shortened V by 1 base and J by 3 bases, and 10 bases separated the two germline ends. The CDR3 length is 15 residues. Germline V lookup: CDR1 MNHEY, CDR2 SVGAGI. Here the CDR3 reads CASSYLRGSGNTIYF. The CDR3 nucleotides are TGTGCCAGCAGTTACTTGCGGGGGAGTGGAAACACCATATATTTT.

The chain employs TRBV20-1 and TRBJ2-3; 9 bases map to TRBD2. Germline trimming cut 5 bases from V and 0 bases from J; bases unmatched to any gene: 3. CDR3 length: 14 amino acids. Germline V gene lookup returns CDR1 DFQATT and CDR2 SNEGSKA (reference sequence). CDR3 region: CSAVSGGSTDTQYF. CDR3 DNA sequence: TGCAGTGCTGTAAGCGGGGGGAGCACAGATACGCAGTATTTT.

The chain carries TRBV6-5 and TRBJ2-3; D is unclear. Trimming removed 4 bases at V and 0 bases at J, with 14 bases between. CDR1 and CDR2 (germline): MNHEY, SVGAGI. This CDR3 region has 16 residues. The CDR3 is CASSWLKVASTDTQYF. The CDR3 nucleotides are TGTGCCAGCAGTTGGCTAAAGGTTGCTAGCACAGATACGCAGTATTTT.